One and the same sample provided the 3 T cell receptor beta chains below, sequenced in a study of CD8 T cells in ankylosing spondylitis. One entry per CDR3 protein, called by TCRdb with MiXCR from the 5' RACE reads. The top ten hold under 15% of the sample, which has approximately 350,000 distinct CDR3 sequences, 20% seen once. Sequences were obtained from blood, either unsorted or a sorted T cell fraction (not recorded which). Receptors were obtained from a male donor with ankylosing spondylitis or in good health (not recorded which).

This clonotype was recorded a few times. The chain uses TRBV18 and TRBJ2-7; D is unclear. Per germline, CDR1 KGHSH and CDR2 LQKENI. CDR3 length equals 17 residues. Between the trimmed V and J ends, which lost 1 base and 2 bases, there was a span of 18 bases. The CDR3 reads CASSPLKPGRPPYEQYF. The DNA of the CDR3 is TGTGCCAGCTCACCACTCAAACCTGGCAGGCCTCCCTACGAGCAGTACTTC.

The CDR3 loop is CASSESPAGQETQYF. Here the CDR3 DNA reads TGCGCCAGCAGTGAGTCCCCGGCAGGCCAAGAGACCCAGTACTTC. The genes are TRBV10-2 and TRBJ2-5; D gene unclear. Germline V gene data show CDR1 as WSHSY and CDR2 as SAAADI. CDR3 length: 15 residues. V shed 0 bases and J shed 1 base, with 9 bases lying between them.

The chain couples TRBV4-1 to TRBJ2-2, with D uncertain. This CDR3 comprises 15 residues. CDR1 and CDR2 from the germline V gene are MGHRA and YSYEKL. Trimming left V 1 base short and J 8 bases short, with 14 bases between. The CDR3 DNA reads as TGCGCCAGCAGCCAAGCGGGCCATATAGGAGGGGAGCTGTTTTTT. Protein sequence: CASSQAGHIGGELFF.